This T cell receptor beta chain was captured by sequencing in a study of T cell repertoires in ileal Crohn's disease. About the study: At surgery, more than 30% of patients smoked, with median disease duration 7.9 years. Notes on the study in general: Mucosal expansions were suggested to be mainly CD8 T cells. The median delay to postoperative endoscopy was around 7.1 months.

Time point of the sample: neoterminal ileum biopsy at postoperative endoscopy, about 6 months after surgery. Adults with ileal or ileocolonic Crohn's disease and an indication for resection were eligible. The CDR3 extends over 15 amino acids. Germline V CDR1 and CDR2: MNHEY, SMNVEV (reference sequence). J gave up 0 bases and V 5 bases, and 6 bases lay outside the gene matches. The table came from immunoSEQ multiplex PCR; TCRdb's copy has only in-frame clones and leaves some out. The sample has 15,000 to 20,000 clones, around 70% seen once. The sample holds a few counts of this clone. Its antigen is not known.

The sequence was collected from an adult with Crohn's disease. The chain recombines TRBV27 with TRBJ2-7; 8 nucleotides match TRBD1. What was sequenced was ileal tissue. The CDR3 sequence: CASSPEDRVSYEQYF. CDR3 nucleotides: TGTGCCAGCAGTCCCGAGGACAGGGTCTCCTACGAGCAGTACTTC.